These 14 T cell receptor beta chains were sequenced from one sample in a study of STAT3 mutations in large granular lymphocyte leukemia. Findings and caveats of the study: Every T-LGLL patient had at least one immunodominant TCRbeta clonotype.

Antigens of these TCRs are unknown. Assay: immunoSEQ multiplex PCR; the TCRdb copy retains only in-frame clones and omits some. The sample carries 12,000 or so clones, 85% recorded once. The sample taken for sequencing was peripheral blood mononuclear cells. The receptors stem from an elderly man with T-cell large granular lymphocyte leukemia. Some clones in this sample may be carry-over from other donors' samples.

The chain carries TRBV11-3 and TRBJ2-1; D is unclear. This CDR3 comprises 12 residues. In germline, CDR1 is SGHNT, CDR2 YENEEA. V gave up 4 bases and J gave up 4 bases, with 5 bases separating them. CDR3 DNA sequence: TGTGCCAGCAGCTCAGTTTACAATGAGCAGTTCTTC. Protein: CASSSVYNEQFF.

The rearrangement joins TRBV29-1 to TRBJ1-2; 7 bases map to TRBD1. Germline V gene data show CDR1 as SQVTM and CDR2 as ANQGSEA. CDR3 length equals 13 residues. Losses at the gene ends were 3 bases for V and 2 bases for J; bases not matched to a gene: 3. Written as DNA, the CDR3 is TGCAGCGTTGATACAGGGGCGAACTATGGCTACACCTTC. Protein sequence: CSVDTGANYGYTF.

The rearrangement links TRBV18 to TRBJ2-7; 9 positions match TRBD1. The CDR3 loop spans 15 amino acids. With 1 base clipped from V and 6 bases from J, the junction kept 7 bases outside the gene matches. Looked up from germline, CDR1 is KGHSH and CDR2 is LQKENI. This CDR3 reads CASSPRDRAMREQYF. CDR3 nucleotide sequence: TGTGCCAGCTCACCACGGGACAGGGCGATGCGCGAGCAGTACTTC.

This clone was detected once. CDR3 amino acids: CASSPREGGRNEQFF. CDR3 in DNA: TGTGCCAGCAGCCCCAGGGAGGGGGGCCGGAATGAGCAGTTCTTC. The chain combines TRBV7-9 with TRBJ2-1, with D maybe TRBD2 (7 bases). From germline, CDR1 is SEHNR and CDR2 FQNEAQ (reference sequence). Deletions cut 5 bases from V and 7 bases from J, with 18 bases between. CDR3 length equals 15 residues.

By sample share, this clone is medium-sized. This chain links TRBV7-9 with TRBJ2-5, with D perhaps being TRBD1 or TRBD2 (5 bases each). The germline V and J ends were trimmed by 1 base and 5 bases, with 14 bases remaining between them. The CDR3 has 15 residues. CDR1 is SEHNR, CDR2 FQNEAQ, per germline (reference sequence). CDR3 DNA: TGTGCCAGCAGCTTAGTCGGGGCTGGCGGGGAGACCCAGTACTTC. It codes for CASSLVGAGGETQYF.

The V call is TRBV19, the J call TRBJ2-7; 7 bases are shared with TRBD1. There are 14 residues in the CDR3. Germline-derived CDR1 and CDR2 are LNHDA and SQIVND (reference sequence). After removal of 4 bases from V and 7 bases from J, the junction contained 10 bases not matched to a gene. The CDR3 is CASSKGAAVGEQYF. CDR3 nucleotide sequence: TGTGCCAGTAGTAAGGGGGCTGCAGTCGGAGAGCAGTACTTC.

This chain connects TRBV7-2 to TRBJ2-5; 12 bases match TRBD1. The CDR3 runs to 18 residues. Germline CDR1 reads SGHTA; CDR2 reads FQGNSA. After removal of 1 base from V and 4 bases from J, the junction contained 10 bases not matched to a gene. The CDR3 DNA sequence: TGTGCCAGCAGCTTAGGTGGTGGGGGACAGGGGGCTGGAGAGACCCAGTACTTC. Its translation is CASSLGGGGQGAGETQYF.

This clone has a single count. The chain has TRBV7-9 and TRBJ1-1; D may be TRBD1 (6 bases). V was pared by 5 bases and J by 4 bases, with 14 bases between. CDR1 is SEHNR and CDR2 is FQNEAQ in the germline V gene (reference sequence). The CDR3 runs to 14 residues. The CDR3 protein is CASSPSRGSTEAFF. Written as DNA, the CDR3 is TGTGCCAGCAGCCCTAGCAGGGGTAGCACTGAAGCTTTCTTT.

CDR3 in DNA: TGTGCCTGCCAGTCGGGGGACAGGGGTTCACCCCTCCACTTT. Its protein is CACQSGDRGSPLHF. The chain combines TRBV30 with TRBJ1-6; 10 bases fit TRBD1. The germline V gene encodes CDR1 GTSNPN and CDR2 SVGIG (reference sequence). With 6 bases clipped from V and 9 bases from J, the junction kept 8 bases outside the gene matches. The CDR3 consists of 14 residues.

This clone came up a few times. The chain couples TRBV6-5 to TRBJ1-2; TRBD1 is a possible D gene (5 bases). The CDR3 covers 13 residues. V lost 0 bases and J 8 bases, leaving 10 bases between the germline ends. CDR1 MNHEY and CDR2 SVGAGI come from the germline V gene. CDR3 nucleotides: TGTGCCAGCAGTTACTCCACGGGGCAGGGCTACACCTTC. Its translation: CASSYSTGQGYTF.

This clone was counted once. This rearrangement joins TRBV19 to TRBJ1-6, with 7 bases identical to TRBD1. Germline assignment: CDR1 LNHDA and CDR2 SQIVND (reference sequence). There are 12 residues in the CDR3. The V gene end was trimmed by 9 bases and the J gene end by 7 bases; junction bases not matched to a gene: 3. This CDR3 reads CASRTGNSPLHF. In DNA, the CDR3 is TGTGCCAGCCGGACAGGAAATTCACCCCTCCACTTT.

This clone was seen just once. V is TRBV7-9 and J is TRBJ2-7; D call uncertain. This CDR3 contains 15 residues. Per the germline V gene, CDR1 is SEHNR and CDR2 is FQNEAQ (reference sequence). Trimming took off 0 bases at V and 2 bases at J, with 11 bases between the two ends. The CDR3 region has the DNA TGTGCCAGCAGCTTAGCAGGAAGTGGGGCCTACGAGCAGTACTTC. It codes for CASSLAGSGAYEQYF.

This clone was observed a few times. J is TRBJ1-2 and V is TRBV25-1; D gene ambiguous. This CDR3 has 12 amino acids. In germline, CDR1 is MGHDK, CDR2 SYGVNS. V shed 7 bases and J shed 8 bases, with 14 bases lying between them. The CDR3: CASTPNGEGYTF. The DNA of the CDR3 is TGTGCCAGCACCCCGAACGGGGAGGGCTACACCTTC.

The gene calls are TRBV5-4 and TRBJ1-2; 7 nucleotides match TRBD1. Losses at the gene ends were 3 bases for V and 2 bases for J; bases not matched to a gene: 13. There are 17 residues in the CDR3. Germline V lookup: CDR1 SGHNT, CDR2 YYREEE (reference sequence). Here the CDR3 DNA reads TGTGCCAGCAGCTGGGACAGACTGACTGGAACAAACTATGGCTACACCTTC. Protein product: CASSWDRLTGTNYGYTF. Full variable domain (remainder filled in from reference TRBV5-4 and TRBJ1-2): ETGVTQSPTHLIKTRGQQVTLRCSSQSGHNTVSWYQQALGQGPQFIFQYYREEENGRGNFPPRFSGLQFPNYSSELNVNALELDDSALYLCASSWDRLTGTNYGYTFGSGTRLTVV.